The 18 T cell receptor beta chains presented below share a single source sample, sequenced in a study of T cell clonality in common variable immunodeficiency. Assay: immunoSEQ multiplex PCR; the TCRdb copy retains only in-frame clones and omits some. Sampling found 50,000 to 65,000 clones, none seen once. Sequenced: peripheral blood mononuclear cells. All receptors derive from a person between 18 and 75 years old in good health.

This clone occurred many times. The read halts 3 residues ahead of the CDR3 end, with the missing end drawn from the germline J gene. The chain links TRBV5-6 to TRBJ2-5, with D possibly TRBD1 on 5 matching bases. V shed 0 bases and J shed 5 bases, with 8 bases lying between them. From germline, CDR1 is SGHDT and CDR2 YYEEEE. This CDR3 spans 13 amino acids. Incomplete CDR3 DNA: TGTGCCAGCAGCTTGGGCAGGGTTGAGACC. It is translated as CASSLGRVET. The full CDR3 protein reads CASSLGRVETQYF.

This clone has ten or more counts. The CDR3 end is not reached by the read, which stops 3 residues before it; the germline J gene fills it in. The rearrangement joins TRBV19 to TRBJ1-1; tentative D call: TRBD1 (6 bases). V lost 4 bases and J lost 0, with 12 bases in between. The CDR3 runs 15 residues. Germline V lookup: CDR1 LNHDA, CDR2 SQIVND (reference sequence). CDR3 in amino acids: CASSTPDSMNTEAFF. CDR3 DNA, as far as it was read: TGTGCCAGTAGTACCCCGGACAGCATGAACACTGAA.

This clone came up many times. The CDR3 extends 3 residues past the end of the read, so its final part is completed from the germline J gene. The rearrangement links TRBV10-3 to TRBJ2-1; D might be TRBD1 (5 bases). V lost 0 bases and J lost 0, with 15 bases in between. Germline-derived CDR1 and CDR2 are ENHRY and SYGVKD. CDR3 length: 18 amino acids. The sequenced CDR3 bases are TGTGCCATCAGTGAGTCTTGGGGCACACTTGACTCCTACAATGAG. Its protein product is CAISESWGTLDSYNE. The whole CDR3 is CAISESWGTLDSYNEQFF.

There are many counts of this clone. The CDR3 region is CSAKNDRTHRQYF. The CDR3 bases that were read are TGCAGTGCTAAAAATGACAGAACCCACCGT. The V call is TRBV20-1, the J call TRBJ2-4, with D perhaps TRBD1 (5 bases). The read terminates 3 residues before the CDR3 end, so the remaining end is supplied by the germline J gene. Germline V gene sequence: CDR1 DFQATT, CDR2 SNEGSKA (reference sequence). The CDR3 totals 13 residues.

This clone was counted ten times or more. Sequencing ends 3 residues short of the CDR3 end; the germline J gene provides the rest. The V call is TRBV5-4, the J call TRBJ2-3; possible D gene TRBD2, 6 bases. CDR3 size: 13 residues. Germline V gene data show CDR1 as SGHNT and CDR2 as YYREEE (reference sequence). Incomplete CDR3 DNA: TGTGCCAGCAGCCTGACTAGTGCGGAGACG. It specifies CASSLTSAET. The entire CDR3 sequence reads CASSLTSAETQYF. Combining the CDR3 with reference TRBV5-4 and TRBJ2-3 gives the whole variable domain ETGVTQSPTHLIKTRGQQVTLRCSSQSGHNTVSWYQQALGQGPQFIFQYYREEENGRGNFPPRFSGLQFPNYSSELNVNALELDDSALYLCASSLTSAETQYFGPGTRLTVL.

This clone was observed many times. The observed sequence ends 3 residues before the CDR3 terminus, with the missing tail filled in from the germline J gene. This chain links TRBV20-1 with TRBJ2-3, with TRBD2 identical over 7 bases. V trimming: 6 bases; J trimming: 6 bases; junction bases outside the gene matches: 12. Germline CDR1 and CDR2: DFQATT and SNEGSKA (reference sequence). The CDR3 sequence is 14 residues long. The CDR3 sequence: CSASTSLRGDTQYF. The covered CDR3 bases are TGCAGTGCCTCGACTAGCCTCCGTGGGGATACG.

This clone has a count of ten or more. Sequencing ends 3 residues short of the CDR3 end; the germline J gene provides the rest. The genes are TRBV20-1 and TRBJ2-1; 9 bases map to TRBD2. With 6 bases clipped from V and 2 bases from J, the junction kept 14 bases outside the gene matches. CDR1 and CDR2 (germline): DFQATT, SNEGSKA (reference sequence). CDR3 length: 17 residues. CDR3 sequence: CSATRGPPSGAYNEQFF. The covered CDR3 bases are TGCAGTGCAACCAGGGGCCCCCCTAGCGGGGCCTACAATGAG.

This clone was counted ten times or more. The CDR3 DNA, read in part, is TGCGCCAGCAGCTTGCCAGGCGGGAAGAATGAG. It codes for CASSLPGGKNE. The complete CDR3 protein is CASSLPGGKNEQFF. This chain joins TRBV5-1 and TRBJ2-1; weak D call: TRBD2 (6 bases). The read is 3 residues too short to cover the CDR3 end, so that end is filled in from the germline J gene. Trimming took 1 base from V and 7 from J, leaving 12 bases between them. From germline, CDR1 is SGHRS and CDR2 YFSETQ. The CDR3 consists of 14 residues.

This clone was seen at least ten times. The CDR3 end lies 3 residues beyond the end of the read and is filled in from the germline J gene. V is TRBV5-1 and J is TRBJ2-2; maybe TRBD1 (5 bases). Germline V gene lookup returns CDR1 SGHRS and CDR2 YFSETQ. The CDR3 runs to 17 residues. CDR3 bases read: TGCGCCAGCAGCTTGGAGGGCCTAGGACACCCGAATGAAAAG. It is translated as CASSLEGLGHPNEK. The entire CDR3 protein is CASSLEGLGHPNEKLFF. The full variable domain, completed using reference TRBV5-1 and TRBJ2-2, is KAGVTQTPRYLIKTRGQQVTLSCSPISGHRSVSWYQQTPGQGLQFLFEYFSETQRNKGNFPGRFSGRQFSNSRSEMNVSTLELGDSALYLCASSLEGLGHPNEKLFFGEGSRLTVL.

This clone occurred many times. The observed sequence ends 3 residues before the CDR3 terminus, with the missing tail filled in from the germline J gene. This chain connects TRBV5-6 to TRBJ2-1; D ambiguous. V was cut by 1 base and J by 1 base, with 6 bases left in between. Germline V CDR1 and CDR2: SGHDT, YYEEEE. There are 14 residues in the CDR3. CDR3 DNA, as far as it was read: TGTGCCAGCAGCTTGTTAGGGTCCTACAATGAG. As protein: CASSLLGSYNE. From start to end, the CDR3 is CASSLLGSYNEQFF.

This clone was detected ten times or more. The DNA ends 3 residues before the CDR3 does, and the rest of the CDR3 is filled in from the germline J gene. V and J are TRBV7-3 and TRBJ2-2; D is perhaps TRBD2 (5 bases). The V end was cut by 5 bases, the J end by 7 bases, with 20 bases between. The germline CDR1 and CDR2 sequences are SGHTA and FQGTGA. The CDR3 extends over 16 amino acids. The CDR3: CASSPSPGIRSGELFF. The sequenced CDR3 bases are TGTGCCAGCAGCCCCTCCCCGGGGATTCGTAGCGGGGAG.

At least ten counts were recorded for this clone. The read finishes 3 residues shy of the CDR3 end, and the germline J gene is used to complete it. The chain is built from TRBV10-1 and TRBJ2-1; 8 bases fit TRBD2. Trimming took 4 bases from V and 7 from J; bases not matched to a gene: 3. The germline gives CDR1 WNHNN, CDR2 SYGVQD (reference sequence). This CDR3 is built from 13 residues. The DNA read from the CDR3 is TGCGCCAGCAGTGTGGCTAGCGGGAATGAG. Protein product: CASSVASGNE. Given in full, the CDR3 is CASSVASGNEQFF.

This clone was observed at least ten times. The read falls 3 residues short of the CDR3 end, and the missing part is taken from the germline J gene. This rearrangement joins TRBV6-2 or TRBV6-3 to TRBJ2-5, with 8 bases lining up with TRBD1. Germline CDR1 is MNHEY and CDR2 is SVGEGT. The junction had 11 bases not matched to a gene; V was cut back by 6 bases and J by 5 bases. The CDR3 is 15 residues long. The covered CDR3 bases are TGTGCCAGCAGGATCGGACAGGGAAGAAAGGAGACC. This gives the protein CASRIGQGRKET. The CDR3, in full, reads CASRIGQGRKETQYF.

This clone occurred many times. The read gets to within 3 residues of the CDR3 end, and the germline J gene fills in the rest. J is TRBJ1-2 and V is TRBV5-4, with D perhaps matching TRBD1 (5 bases). Germline-derived CDR1 and CDR2 are SGHNT and YYREEE (reference sequence). CDR3 length: 16 residues. CDR3 residues: CASSFNKGAQGRGYTF. The DNA read from the CDR3 is TGTGCCAGCAGCTTTAATAAGGGCGCGCAGGGTCGGGGC. The variable domain in full, completed from reference TRBV5-4 and TRBJ1-2, reads ETGVTQSPTHLIKTRGQQVTLRCSSQSGHNTVSWYQQALGQGPQFIFQYYREEENGRGNFPPRFSGLQFPNYSSELNVNALELDDSALYLCASSFNKGAQGRGYTFGSGTRLTVV.

The sample holds a few counts of this clone. The DNA ends 3 residues before the CDR3 does, and the rest of the CDR3 is filled in from the germline J gene. This rearrangement joins TRBV18 to TRBJ2-4; TRBD1 is a possible D gene (6 bases). The CDR3 extends over 15 amino acids. Germline CDR1 KGHSH, CDR2 LQKENI. The covered CDR3 bases are TGTGCCAGCTCACCTAAGGTCCGGACAGAATATGGT. Translation: CASSPKVRTEYG. The entire CDR3 protein is CASSPKVRTEYGQYF.

This clone was seen a handful of times. CDR3 sequence reads: CASSLPGQGYTEAFF. CDR3 DNA (partial): TGTGCCAGCAGCCTACCGGGACAGGGTTACACTGAA. The chain carries TRBV7-8 and TRBJ1-1; 9 bases fit TRBD1. The sequence runs out 3 residues before the end of the CDR3; the remainder is reconstructed from the germline J gene. The CDR3 has 15 amino acids. The germline gives CDR1 SGHVS, CDR2 FQNEAQ. J gave up 3 bases and V 5 bases, and 7 bases lay outside the gene matches.

Many counts were recorded for this clone. The sequence runs out 3 residues before the end of the CDR3; the remainder is reconstructed from the germline J gene. V gene TRBV6-4 combines with J gene TRBJ1-2; 8 positions match TRBD1. The CDR3 is 16 residues long. From germline, CDR1 is MRHNA and CDR2 SNTAGT. V shed 4 bases and J 4 bases; nucleotides not matched to a gene: 11. The CDR3 loop reads CASSAAPGTGTYGYTF. CDR3 DNA (partial): TGTGCCAGCAGTGCCGCGCCCGGGACAGGTACCTATGGC.

This clone showed up many times. The CDR3 end is not reached by the read, which stops 3 residues before it; the germline J gene fills it in. V and J are TRBV3-1 (or the pseudogene TRBV3-2) and TRBJ2-5; D possibly corresponds to TRBD1 (5 bases). V lost 8 bases and J lost 0, with 22 bases in between. Germline-derived CDR1 and CDR2 are LGHDT and YNNKEL (reference sequence). The length of the CDR3 is 17 residues. CDR3 protein: CASPIRQNSRYQETQYF. The CDR3 DNA, read in part, is TGTGCCAGCCCGATACGACAGAACTCACGGTACCAAGAGACC.